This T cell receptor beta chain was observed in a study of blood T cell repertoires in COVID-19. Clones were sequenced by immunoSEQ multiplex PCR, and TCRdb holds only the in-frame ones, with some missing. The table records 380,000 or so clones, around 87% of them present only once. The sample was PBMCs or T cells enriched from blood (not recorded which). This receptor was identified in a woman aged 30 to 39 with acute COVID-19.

CDR3 bases: TGTGCCAGCAGCAGGGGTATGGGCAATCAGCCCCAGCATTTT. Translating it yields CASSRGMGNQPQHF. The J gene is TRBJ1-5, the V gene TRBV6-2 or TRBV6-3; a weak D match, TRBD1 (6 bases). The germline gives CDR1 MNHEY, CDR2 SVGEGT. There are 14 residues in the CDR3. The germline V and J ends were trimmed by 6 bases and 2 bases, with 11 bases remaining between them.